Detailed here is one T cell receptor (beta chain). What it binds is unknown. This sample was taken from a study of cytomegalovirus exposure and HLA in healthy donors. This CDR3 contains 12 residues. V lost 5 bases and J lost 3, with 8 bases in between. In germline, CDR1 is WSHSY, CDR2 SAAADI. Both 60 Vbeta primers and 13 Jbeta primers went into the PCR. Generated by immunoSEQ multiplex PCR, the TCRdb table keeps only in-frame clones and is missing some. The sample lists about 96,000 clones; 64% were seen once. Points from the study as a whole: A list of roughly 180 TCR beta chains associated with cytomegalovirus was given.

Sequencing was performed on PBMCs. The V gene is TRBV10-2, the J gene TRBJ2-7; maybe TRBD1 (5 bases). This sequence originates from a man aged 55 to 70 in good health and CMV-seronegative. This CDR3 is CASSPDIYEQYF. The CDR3 DNA reads TGCGCCAGCAGTCCGGACATCTACGAGCAGTACTTC.